The rows below give T cell receptor beta chains drawn from one sample of a study of cytotoxic CD8 clonotypes in ibrutinib-treated CLL. Only in-frame clones appear in the TCRdb table, and some are missing; sequencing was by immunoSEQ multiplex PCR. The sample carries some 140,000 clones, approximately 80% recorded once. Material: PBMCs, obtained after 24 months of ibrutinib treatment. These TCRs come from a human donor with chronic lymphocytic leukemia. Both conserved end residues are part of each CDR3. D genes are given only for firm matches. Part of the rows lack a size; the others show once, few, many or a class for expanded clones.

J gene: TRBJ2-5
V gene: TRBV4-2
D gene: NA
clone size: NA
CDR3 protein: CASSIYASDQETQYF
CDR3 DNA: TGTGCCAGCAGCATATATGCTAGCGACCAAGAGACCCAGTACTTC

J gene: TRBJ2-7
V gene: TRBV4-3
D gene: NA
clone size: NA
CDR3 protein: CASSQGRRSYEQYF
CDR3 DNA: TGCGCCAGCAGCCAAGGCCGGAGATCCTACGAGCAGTACTTC

J gene: TRBJ2-5
V gene: TRBV5-1
D gene: TRBD1
clone size: NA
CDR3 protein: CASNPPGQTLPPYF
CDR3 DNA: TGCGCCAGCAACCCTCCGGGACAGACACTACCTCCGTACTTC

J gene: TRBJ2-5
V gene: TRBV10-3
D gene: NA
clone size: once
CDR3 protein: CAIAGDLETQYF
CDR3 DNA: TGTGCCATCGCGGGTGACTTGGAGACCCAGTACTTC

J gene: TRBJ2-7
V gene: TRBV11-2
D gene: NA
clone size: NA
CDR3 protein: CASSLGAWYEQYF
CDR3 DNA: TGTGCCAGCAGCTTAGGAGCCTGGTACGAGCAGTACTTC

J gene: TRBJ1-1
V gene: TRBV7-6
D gene: NA
clone size: NA
CDR3 protein: CASSLKGQNTEAFF
CDR3 DNA: TGTGCCAGCAGCTTGAAGGGCCAGAACACTGAAGCTTTCTTT

J gene: TRBJ2-5
V gene: TRBV6-1
D gene: TRBD2
clone size: NA
CDR3 protein: CASSEGLAGGLETQYF
CDR3 DNA: TGTGCCAGCAGTGAAGGGTTAGCGGGGGGCTTGGAGACCCAGTACTTC

J gene: TRBJ1-2
V gene: TRBV5-4
D gene: TRBD1
clone size: NA
CDR3 protein: CASSSGTGDHYGYTF
CDR3 DNA: TGTGCCAGCAGCTCGGGGACAGGGGATCACTATGGCTACACCTTC

J gene: TRBJ1-1
V gene: TRBV18
D gene: NA
clone size: NA
CDR3 protein: CASSPGGDAFF
CDR3 DNA: TGTGCCAGCTCACCAGGGGGGGATGCTTTCTTT

J gene: TRBJ2-3
V gene: TRBV7-9
D gene: TRBD1
clone size: NA
CDR3 protein: CASSLDGRGPVDTQYF
CDR3 DNA: TGTGCCAGCAGCTTAGATGGCAGGGGGCCTGTAGATACGCAGTATTTT

J gene: TRBJ2-7
V gene: TRBV6-6
D gene: NA
clone size: NA
CDR3 protein: CASSYRAGEQYF
CDR3 DNA: TGTGCCAGCAGTTACAGAGCGGGCGAGCAGTACTTC

J gene: TRBJ1-1
V gene: TRBV5-1
D gene: TRBD1
clone size: once
CDR3 protein: CASSLDRGRGAFF
CDR3 DNA: TGCGCCAGCAGCTTGGACAGGGGTAGAGGAGCTTTCTTT

J gene: TRBJ1-2
V gene: TRBV10-3
D gene: NA
clone size: NA
CDR3 protein: CAISESQGSMVYGYTF
CDR3 DNA: TGTGCCATCAGTGAGTCTCAGGGGTCGATGGTTTATGGCTACACCTTC

J gene: TRBJ1-5
V gene: TRBV19
D gene: TRBD1
clone size: once
CDR3 protein: CASSILTGGSRSNQPQHF
CDR3 DNA: TGTGCCAGTAGTATCCTGACAGGGGGGAGTCGGAGCAATCAGCCCCAGCATTTT

J gene: TRBJ1-4
V gene: TRBV28
D gene: NA
clone size: NA
CDR3 protein: CASSPGGGGEKLFF
CDR3 DNA: TGTGCCAGCAGTCCTGGGGGAGGTGGGGAAAAACTGTTTTTT

J gene: TRBJ1-6
V gene: TRBV5-1
D gene: TRBD1
clone size: medium-sized
CDR3 protein: CASSLNTPGGANNSPLHF
CDR3 DNA: TGCGCCAGCAGCTTGAACACCCCAGGGGGCGCAAATAATTCACCCCTCCACTTT

J gene: TRBJ2-5
V gene: TRBV5-1
D gene: NA
clone size: NA
CDR3 protein: CASSLANRIETQYF
CDR3 DNA: TGCGCCAGCAGCTTGGCTAATCGGATTGAGACCCAGTACTTC

J gene: TRBJ2-7
V gene: TRBV9
D gene: TRBD1
clone size: NA
CDR3 protein: CASSVAGGGPPYEQYF
CDR3 DNA: TGTGCCAGCAGCGTAGCAGGGGGCGGACCTCCCTACGAGCAGTACTTC

J gene: TRBJ2-3
V gene: TRBV19
D gene: NA
clone size: NA
CDR3 protein: CASSIGPSTDTQYF
CDR3 DNA: TGTGCCAGTAGTATAGGCCCGAGCACAGATACGCAGTATTTT

J gene: TRBJ1-2
V gene: TRBV27
D gene: NA
clone size: NA
CDR3 protein: CASSLSGPYGYTF
CDR3 DNA: TGTGCCAGCAGTTTATCGGGGCCCTATGGCTACACCTTC

J gene: TRBJ1-1
V gene: TRBV30
D gene: NA
clone size: few
CDR3 protein: CAWNLWVGTEAFF
CDR3 DNA: TGTGCCTGGAACCTTTGGGTTGGCACTGAAGCTTTCTTT

J gene: TRBJ1-3
V gene: TRBV7-9
D gene: NA
clone size: NA
CDR3 protein: CASSLAGAFSGNTIYF
CDR3 DNA: TGTGCCAGCAGCTTAGCTGGGGCGTTCTCTGGAAACACCATATATTTT

J gene: TRBJ1-4
V gene: TRBV28
D gene: NA
clone size: NA
CDR3 protein: CASSQTGALHEKLFF
CDR3 DNA: TGTGCCAGCAGCCAAACAGGAGCCCTTCATGAAAAACTGTTTTTT

J gene: TRBJ2-1
V gene: TRBV10-1
D gene: TRBD1
clone size: once
CDR3 protein: CASSSRDRGWDEQFF
CDR3 DNA: TGCGCCAGCAGTAGCCGGGACAGGGGTTGGGATGAGCAGTTCTTC

J gene: TRBJ2-2
V gene: TRBV6-1
D gene: TRBD1
clone size: NA
CDR3 protein: CASSVGTGGTGELFF
CDR3 DNA: TGTGCCAGCAGTGTAGGGACAGGGGGCACCGGGGAGCTGTTTTTT

J gene: TRBJ2-1
V gene: TRBV5-6
D gene: TRBD1
clone size: NA
CDR3 protein: CASSRTGGHEQFF
CDR3 DNA: TGTGCCAGCAGCAGAACAGGGGGGCATGAGCAGTTCTTC

J gene: TRBJ2-5
V gene: TRBV7-7
D gene: NA
clone size: NA
CDR3 protein: CASSFGGAETQYF
CDR3 DNA: TGTGCCAGCAGCTTCGGGGGAGCAGAGACCCAGTACTTC

J gene: TRBJ1-2
V gene: TRBV7-3
D gene: TRBD1
clone size: NA
CDR3 protein: CASSNRDRVYGYTF
CDR3 DNA: TGTGCCAGCAGCAACCGGGACAGAGTCTATGGCTACACCTTC

J gene: TRBJ2-5
V gene: TRBV7-3
D gene: TRBD2
clone size: few
CDR3 protein: CASSLSGEETQYF
CDR3 DNA: TGTGCCAGCAGCTTGAGCGGGGAAGAGACCCAGTACTTC

J gene: TRBJ2-7
V gene: TRBV28
D gene: NA
clone size: once
CDR3 protein: CASNTGTRPTHGSF
CDR3 DNA: TGTGCCAGCAATACCGGGACACGACCAACCCACGGGAGCTTC

J gene: TRBJ1-6
V gene: TRBV2
D gene: TRBD1
clone size: few
CDR3 protein: CASSAGTGVSPLHF
CDR3 DNA: TGTGCCAGCAGTGCCGGGACAGGGGTCTCACCCCTCCACTTT

J gene: TRBJ1-4
V gene: TRBV9
D gene: NA
clone size: once
CDR3 protein: CASSVASAGEKLFF
CDR3 DNA: TGTGCCAGCAGCGTAGCGTCCGCTGGGGAAAAACTGTTTTTT

J gene: TRBJ2-7
V gene: TRBV7-2
D gene: TRBD1
clone size: NA
CDR3 protein: CASSLSPGTGTYEQYF
CDR3 DNA: TGTGCCAGCAGCTTATCACCCGGGACAGGGACCTACGAGCAGTACTTC

J gene: TRBJ1-3
V gene: TRBV7-3
D gene: NA
clone size: NA
CDR3 protein: CASSLNSGSGNTIYF
CDR3 DNA: TGTGCCAGCAGCTTAAATTCAGGTTCTGGAAACACCATATATTTT

J gene: TRBJ2-3
V gene: TRBV6-1
D gene: NA
clone size: NA
CDR3 protein: CASRFAGTDTQYF
CDR3 DNA: TGTGCCAGCAGGTTCGCGGGCACAGATACGCAGTATTTT

J gene: TRBJ1-5
V gene: TRBV11-2
D gene: NA
clone size: few
CDR3 protein: CASSLGRSNQPQHF
CDR3 DNA: TGTGCCAGCAGCTTAGGGCGCAGCAATCAGCCCCAGCATTTT

J gene: TRBJ2-1
V gene: TRBV7-2
D gene: NA
clone size: NA
CDR3 protein: CASSLSFGLDNEQFF
CDR3 DNA: TGTGCCAGCAGCCTAAGTTTTGGACTGGACAATGAGCAGTTCTTC

J gene: TRBJ1-3
V gene: TRBV30
D gene: NA
clone size: NA
CDR3 protein: CAWSPNSGNTIYF
CDR3 DNA: TGTGCCTGGAGTCCTAACTCTGGAAACACCATATATTTT

J gene: TRBJ2-7
V gene: TRBV7-2
D gene: NA
clone size: few
CDR3 protein: CASSYRPNYEQYF
CDR3 DNA: TGTGCCAGCAGCTACCGACCTAATTACGAGCAGTACTTC

J gene: TRBJ2-5
V gene: TRBV7-2
D gene: NA
clone size: NA
CDR3 protein: CASSLRRRETQYF
CDR3 DNA: TGTGCCAGCAGCTTACGGAGGCGCGAGACCCAGTACTTC

J gene: TRBJ2-5
V gene: TRBV9
D gene: TRBD2
clone size: NA
CDR3 protein: CASSPWGGSYQETQYF
CDR3 DNA: TGTGCCAGCAGCCCATGGGGGGGGTCCTACCAAGAGACCCAGTACTTC

J gene: TRBJ1-6
V gene: TRBV5-1
D gene: NA
clone size: NA
CDR3 protein: CASSRAGVQQNNSPLHF
CDR3 DNA: TGCGCCAGCAGCAGGGCGGGGGTTCAACAGAATAATTCACCCCTCCACTTT

J gene: TRBJ1-2
V gene: TRBV14
D gene: NA
clone size: NA
CDR3 protein: CASSQKANYGYTF
CDR3 DNA: TGTGCCAGCAGCCAAAAAGCAAACTATGGCTACACCTTC

J gene: TRBJ2-7
V gene: TRBV5-1
D gene: NA
clone size: NA
CDR3 protein: CASNSGGTDIYEQYF
CDR3 DNA: TGCGCCAGCAACAGCGGAGGGACAGATATCTACGAGCAGTACTTC

J gene: TRBJ2-5
V gene: TRBV29-1
D gene: NA
clone size: NA
CDR3 protein: CSVERGGTQYF
CDR3 DNA: TGCAGCGTTGAAAGGGGGGGGACCCAGTACTTC

J gene: TRBJ2-3
V gene: TRBV19
D gene: TRBD1
clone size: NA
CDR3 protein: CASSSTGTDSTDTQYF
CDR3 DNA: TGTGCCAGTAGTTCCACCGGGACAGATTCCACAGATACGCAGTATTTT

J gene: TRBJ2-3
V gene: TRBV9
D gene: TRBD2
clone size: NA
CDR3 protein: CASSPTGGTRFSTDTQYF
CDR3 DNA: TGTGCCAGCAGCCCAACAGGTGGGACTAGATTCTCGACAGATACGCAGTATTTT

J gene: TRBJ1-2
V gene: TRBV6-6
D gene: NA
clone size: NA
CDR3 protein: CASSFTDRTNYGYTF
CDR3 DNA: TGTGCCAGCAGTTTTACCGACAGAACTAACTATGGCTACACCTTC

J gene: TRBJ2-3
V gene: TRBV5-6
D gene: NA
clone size: NA
CDR3 protein: CASSFITSTDTQYF
CDR3 DNA: TGTGCCAGCAGCTTCATTACTAGCACAGATACGCAGTATTTT

J gene: TRBJ2-4
V gene: TRBV6-5
D gene: NA
clone size: once
CDR3 protein: CASSYGERAKNIQYF
CDR3 DNA: TGTGCCAGCAGTTACGGAGAACGAGCCAAAAACATTCAGTACTTC

J gene: TRBJ1-1
V gene: TRBV5-4
D gene: TRBD1
clone size: NA
CDR3 protein: CASSWGTGLNTEAFF
CDR3 DNA: TGTGCCAGCAGCTGGGGGACAGGGCTGAACACTGAAGCTTTCTTT

J gene: TRBJ1-2
V gene: TRBV15
D gene: NA
clone size: NA
CDR3 protein: CATSGGGGRLDTF
CDR3 DNA: TGTGCCACCAGCGGAGGGGGGGGACGGCTGGACACCTTC

J gene: TRBJ1-2
V gene: TRBV15
D gene: NA
clone size: NA
CDR3 protein: CATSRDYGYTF
CDR3 DNA: TGTGCCACCAGCAGAGATTATGGCTACACCTTC